This T cell receptor (beta chain) came from a study of T cells in Graves' hyperthyroidism and ophthalmopathy. Broader study findings: A model using 13 V-J features told ophthalmopathy apart from stable hyperthyroidism.

The sample holds many counts of this clonotype. The antigen is not known. The V and J ends lost 5 bases and 2 bases respectively, with 19 bases between them. Per germline, CDR1 MGHRA and CDR2 YSYEKL. The CDR3 sequence is 16 residues long. Diagnoses used clinical symptoms, serum thyroxine and TRAb, thyroid ultrasound and orbital computed tomography. Researchers amplified the TCR beta CDR3 regions from RNA transcripts. In the first-round RT-PCR of the TCR CDR3, the HTBI primer set was used. Via MiXCR, TCRdb re-called the multiplex PCR reads, giving one row per CDR3 protein. The profile shows 200,000 to 250,000 distinct CDR3 sequences, 16% of them singletons.

Input material: blood. This clonotype originated in a woman aged 18 to 35 with Graves' ophthalmopathy. This chain uses TRBV4-1 with TRBJ2-7; a possible D gene is TRBD2 (6 bases). The chain's CDR3 is CASSAIAERGPYEQYF. CDR3 DNA sequence: TGCGCCAGCAGCGCAATAGCGGAGCGAGGGCCCTACGAGCAGTACTTC.